The 18 T cell receptor beta chains given below trace back to one sample, sequenced in a study of blood T cells in healthy people across ages. Using a J-beta primer mix together with a sample-barcoded 5' primer, a second PCR was run for about 7 to 12 cycles. TCRdb analysed the 5' RACE reads with MiXCR anew, one entry per CDR3 protein. The table lists about 800,000 distinct CDR3 sequences, approximately 25% of them singletons. The same specimen was also included in a second study, on T cells of mothers and their children.

The sample taken for sequencing was blood. All receptors come from a boy younger than 18 in good health.

This clonotype was detected only a few times. The chain links TRBV6-1 to TRBJ2-7; D remains unclear. Germline V gives CDR1 MNHNS, CDR2 SASEGT. V was clipped by 6 bases and J by 0 bases, with 6 bases between them. The CDR3 is 12 residues long. The CDR3 sequence is CASRQFSYEQYF. The CDR3 DNA reads TGTGCCAGCAGGCAGTTCTCCTACGAGCAGTACTTC.

This clonotype appeared a few times. The V call is TRBV27, the J call TRBJ1-6; D gene unclear. Germline CDR1 is MNHEY and CDR2 is SMNVEV (reference sequence). The length of the CDR3 is 13 residues. The V end was cut by 7 bases, the J end by 5 bases, with 9 bases between. The DNA of the CDR3 is TGTGCCAGCACGGGCAGTAATAATTCACCCCTCCACTTT. This codes for CASTGSNNSPLHF.

This sequence joins TRBV6-5 and TRBJ2-5; either TRBD1 or TRBD2 may supply D (5 bases each). CDR1 is MNHEY and CDR2 is SVGAGI in the germline V gene. Trimming removed 7 bases from V and 5 bases from J, with 14 bases in between. There are 13 residues in the CDR3. CDR3 nucleotides: TGTGCCAGCACCTGGGGGTGGGAGGAGACCCAGTACTTC. It encodes CASTWGWEETQYF.

The V gene is TRBV18, the J gene TRBJ1-1; unclear D gene. Germline V lookup: CDR1 KGHSH, CDR2 LQKENI. The germline V and J ends were trimmed by 3 bases and 3 bases, with 17 bases remaining between them. This CDR3 spans 16 amino acids. The CDR3 reads CASSPIQWSQDTEAFF. CDR3 coding DNA: TGTGCCAGCTCACCCATCCAATGGTCCCAGGACACTGAAGCTTTCTTT.

Remarks on this clonotype: Just one base apart from a much larger clone, this may be a read error. J is TRBJ2-5 and V is TRBV7-2, with D possibly called TRBD1 or TRBD2 (5 bases each). Germline CDR1 SGHTA, CDR2 FQGNSA. The CDR3 loop spans 14 amino acids. For the CDR3, the DNA is TGTGCCAGCAAGTTAACCGCGCAAGGGGAGACCCGGTACTTC. It codes for CASKLTAQGETRYF.

V and J are TRBV7-2 and TRBJ2-2; TRBD1 is a possible D gene (6 bases). This CDR3 comprises 15 residues. Germline V lookup: CDR1 SGHTA, CDR2 FQGNSA. V was cut by 6 bases and J by 0 bases, with 11 bases left in between. The CDR3 region is CASRLRGANTGELFF. In DNA, the CDR3 is TGTGCCAGCAGGCTCAGGGGCGCGAACACCGGGGAGCTGTTTTTT.

This clonotype has ten or more counts. This chain's CDR3 is CASSSSLSYEQYF. CDR3 sequence (DNA): TGCGCCAGCAGCTCTTCGCTCTCCTACGAGCAGTACTTC. The V and J genes are TRBV5-1 and TRBJ2-7; D not certain. Germline V gene lookup returns CDR1 SGHRS and CDR2 YFSETQ. The CDR3 sequence is 13 residues long. V lost 3 bases and J 0 bases, leaving 7 bases between the germline ends.

This clonotype was seen more than once but under ten times. The genes are TRBV20-1 and TRBJ2-3, with D perhaps assigned TRBD1 or TRBD2 (5 bases each). The CDR3 loop spans 16 amino acids. The V and J ends lost 6 bases and 1 base respectively, with 20 bases between them. Looked up from germline, CDR1 is DFQATT and CDR2 is SNEGSKA (reference sequence). This CDR3 is CSAPRGPILGTDTQYF. The CDR3 DNA is TGCAGTGCACCTCGGGGCCCCATACTAGGCACAGATACGCAGTATTTT.

This chain uses TRBV27 with TRBJ1-2, with D possibly matching TRBD1 (5 bases). The CDR3 has 14 residues. Germline CDR1 and CDR2: MNHEY and SMNVEV (reference sequence). Trimming took 4 bases from V and 4 from J, leaving 13 bases between them. CDR3 DNA: TGTGCCAGCAGTTCCCTCGGGGGGATCTATGGCTACACCTTC. Protein: CASSSLGGIYGYTF.

This clonotype was seen more than once but under ten times. The chain uses TRBV7-2 and TRBJ2-7; either TRBD1 or TRBD2 may fit D (6 bases each). Germline V CDR1 and CDR2: SGHTA, FQGNSA. CDR3 length: 15 residues. V was clipped by 3 bases and J by 4 bases, with 16 bases between them. CDR3 loop: CASSFSGLGAYEQYF. The CDR3 DNA sequence: TGTGCCAGCAGCTTTTCGGGACTGGGGGCTTACGAGCAGTACTTC. The full variable domain, rest sourced from reference TRBV7-2 and TRBJ2-7, is GAGVSQSPSNKVTEKGKDVELRCDPISGHTALYWYRQSLGQGLEFLIYFQGNSAPDKSGLPSDRFSAERTGGSVSTLTIQRTQQEDSAVYLCASSFSGLGAYEQYFGPGTRLTVT.

Only one count was recorded for this clonotype. The V and J genes are TRBV20-1 and TRBJ2-1, with 7 positions matching TRBD2. The germline V gene encodes CDR1 DFQATT and CDR2 SNEGSKA (reference sequence). J was trimmed by 6 bases and V by 0 bases; bases with no gene match: 5. The CDR3 is 14 amino acids. The CDR3 sequence: CSARDPRGGNEQFF. CDR3 in DNA: TGCAGTGCTAGAGATCCTCGCGGGGGCAATGAGCAGTTCTTC.

The chain joins TRBV29-1 to TRBJ2-3; no clear D gene. Germline V gene sequence: CDR1 SQVTM, CDR2 ANQGSEA. CDR3 length: 14 residues. Trimming took 4 bases from V and 2 from J, leaving 13 bases between them. The CDR3 DNA sequence: TGCAGCGTTGCCCGGTACACACCCACAGATACGCAGTATTTT. Residues: CSVARYTPTDTQYF.

V is TRBV21-1 and J is TRBJ2-5. TRBV21-1 is listed as a pseudogene. The CDR3 is 11 amino acids. CDR3 amino acids: CASSKSETQYF. CDR3 sequence (DNA): TGTGCCAGCAGCAAATCCGAGACCCAGTACTTC.

This clonotype has more than one count but fewer than ten. V is TRBV3-1 and J is TRBJ2-5; 7 bases are shared with TRBD1. The CDR3 runs to 14 residues. V lost 6 bases and J lost 4; bases outside the gene matches: 8. Per the germline V gene, CDR1 is LGHDT and CDR2 is YNNKEL (reference sequence). DNA of the CDR3: TGTGCCAGCAGTCGAGTGGGACAGCTAGAGACCCAGTACTTC. Translation gives CASSRVGQLETQYF.

The chain links TRBV11-2 to TRBJ2-3; no clear D gene. Deletions cut 5 bases from V and 5 bases from J, with 14 bases between. Germline values: CDR1 SGHAT, CDR2 FQNNGV. This CDR3 region has 14 residues. Written as DNA, the CDR3 is TGTGCCAGCAGCCCCCGTGGGGATGGAGATACGCAGTATTTT. Amino acid sequence: CASSPRGDGDTQYF.

The rearrangement uses TRBV6-2 or TRBV6-3 and TRBJ2-1; D tentatively fits TRBD1 or TRBD2 (5 bases each). CDR1 is MNHEY and CDR2 is SVGEGT in the germline V gene. The CDR3 totals 13 residues. V was clipped by 8 bases and J by 6 bases, with 14 bases between them. In DNA form, the CDR3 reads TGTGCCAGCCTCCTAGGGGAGTTCAATGAGCAGTTCTTC. As protein: CASLLGEFNEQFF.

The chain has TRBV7-9 and TRBJ2-5, with no clear D. V shed 3 bases and J shed 4 bases, with 15 bases lying between them. The CDR3 is 15 amino acids. CDR1 and CDR2 (germline): SEHNR, FQNEAQ (reference sequence). The CDR3 nucleotides are TGTGCCAGCAGCTTCCTCTCCGGGTCGGTAGAGACCCAGTACTTC. Translated: CASSFLSGSVETQYF.

The chain employs TRBV29-1 and TRBJ2-7; 11 bases match TRBD2. V lost 6 bases to trimming and J lost 6 bases; unmatched junction nucleotides: 4. The CDR3 is 12 residues long. Germline V CDR1 and CDR2: SQVTM, ANQGSEA. This chain's CDR3 is CSVLLAGGEQYF. CDR3 DNA sequence: TGCAGCGTCCTTCTAGCGGGAGGCGAGCAGTACTTC.